This T cell receptor beta chain derives from a study of identical twins. To note about this clonotype: The target antigen is unknown.

General study points: Fewer insertions marked abundant cord blood beta clonotypes; young adult naive trended weakly, memory not at all. Twin-shared out-of-frame alpha sequences were enriched for low generation probability.

TCRdb re-derived calls from the 5' RACE reads in MiXCR, one entry per CDR3 protein. The profile shows approximately 260,000 distinct CDR3 sequences, about 8.3% of them singletons. Trimming shortened V by 6 bases and J by 7 bases, and 12 bases separated the two germline ends. The CDR3 consists of 11 residues. Germline V gene data show CDR1 as DFQATT and CDR2 as SNEGSKA (reference sequence). These data were likewise used in another study, on yellow fever vaccine responses in identical twins.

The rearrangement links TRBV20-1 to TRBJ2-5; D is possibly TRBD1 or TRBD2 (6 bases each). This TCR was recovered from a woman aged 18-29 years in good health. Sequencing was performed on CD8+ T cells sorted from blood. CDR3 nucleotides: TGCAGTGCCCAGGAGGGGGGGACCCAGTACTTC. Protein sequence: CSAQEGGTQYF.